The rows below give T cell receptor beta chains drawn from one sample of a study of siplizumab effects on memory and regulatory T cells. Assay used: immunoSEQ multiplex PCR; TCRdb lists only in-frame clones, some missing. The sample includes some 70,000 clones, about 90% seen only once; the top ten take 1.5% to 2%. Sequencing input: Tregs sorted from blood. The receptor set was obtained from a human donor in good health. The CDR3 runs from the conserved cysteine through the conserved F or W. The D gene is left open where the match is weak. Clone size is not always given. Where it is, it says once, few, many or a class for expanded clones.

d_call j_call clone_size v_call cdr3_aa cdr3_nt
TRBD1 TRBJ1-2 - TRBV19 CASSTTLGQGSGGYTF TGTGCCAGTAGTACCACCCTAGGACAGGGGAGTGGTGGCTACACCTTC
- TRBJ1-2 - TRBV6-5 CASNREGVGYTF TGTGCCAGCAACCGGGAGGGCGTTGGCTACACCTTC
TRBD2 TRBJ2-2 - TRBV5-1 CASSFLAGMNTGELFF TGCGCCAGCAGTTTTCTAGCGGGGATGAACACCGGGGAGCTGTTTTTT
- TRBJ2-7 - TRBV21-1 CASSKERERAQYF TGTGCCAGCAGCAAGGAGCGGGAGAGGGCGCAGTACTTC
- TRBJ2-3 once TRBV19 CASRRGARTDTQYF TGTGCCAGTAGGAGAGGGGCTCGGACAGATACGCAGTATTTT
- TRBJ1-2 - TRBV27 CASGAAGYRGYTF TGTGCCAGCGGCGCTGCTGGATATCGGGGCTACACCTTC
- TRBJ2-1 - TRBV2 CASSVGLNNEQFF TGTGCCAGCAGTGTGGGATTGAACAATGAGCAGTTCTTC
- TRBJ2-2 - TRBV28 CASSLRLALITGELFF TGTGCCAGCAGTTTGAGGCTAGCCCTTATAACCGGGGAGCTGTTTTTT
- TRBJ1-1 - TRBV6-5 CASSPQRGGNTEAFF TGTGCCAGCAGCCCCCAACGGGGGGGGAACACTGAAGCTTTCTTT
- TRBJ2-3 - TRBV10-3 CAISESLQGWTDTQYF TGTGCCATCAGTGAGTCGCTGCAGGGGTGGACAGATACGCAGTATTTT
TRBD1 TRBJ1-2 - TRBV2 CASTMRQGANYGYTF TGTGCCAGCACTATGCGGCAGGGGGCAAACTATGGCTACACCTTC
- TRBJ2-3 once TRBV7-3 CASSSLASSDTQYF TGTGCCAGCAGCTCCCTCGCCAGTTCAGATACGCAGTATTTT
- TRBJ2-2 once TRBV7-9 CASSFFQNTGELFF TGTGCCAGCAGCTTCTTCCAGAACACCGGGGAGCTGTTTTTT
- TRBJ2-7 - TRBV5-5 CASSFSVGETYEQYF TGTGCCAGCAGCTTTTCTGTCGGCGAAACCTACGAGCAGTACTTC
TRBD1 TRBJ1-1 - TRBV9 CASSVGQVMNTEAFF TGTGCCAGCAGCGTGGGACAGGTCATGAACACTGAAGCTTTCTTT
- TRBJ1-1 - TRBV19 CASSTLAVRTEAFF TGTGCCAGTAGTACCCTAGCAGTTAGAACTGAAGCTTTCTTT
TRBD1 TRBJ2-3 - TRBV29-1 CSVDRGGDTQYF TGCAGCGTAGACAGGGGTGGAGATACGCAGTATTTT
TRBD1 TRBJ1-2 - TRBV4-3 CASSREGTGRNGYTF TGCGCCAGCAGCCGGGAGGGGACAGGACGGAATGGCTACACCTTC
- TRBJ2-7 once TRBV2 CASRKGRDSYEQYF TGTGCCAGCAGAAAGGGCCGCGACTCCTACGAGCAGTACTTC
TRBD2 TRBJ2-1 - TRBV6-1 CASSARLAGPYNEQFF TGTGCCAGCAGTGCCAGACTAGCGGGGCCCTACAATGAGCAGTTCTTC
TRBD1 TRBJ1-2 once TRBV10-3 CAIRRQGESYGYTF TGTGCCATCAGAAGACAGGGGGAGAGCTATGGCTACACCTTC
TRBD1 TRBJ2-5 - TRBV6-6 CASSYSGTVETQYF TGTGCCAGCAGTTACTCGGGGACAGTAGAGACCCAGTACTTC